This T cell receptor beta chain was retrieved from a study of OX40 agonist ivuxolimab in advanced cancers. About the study as a whole: Ivuxolimab was an agonistic, fully human IgG2 monoclonal antibody directed against OX40 (CD134), a costimulatory receptor. The paper covers the monotherapy dose-escalation part of the phase I ivuxolimab trial, which included N of about 50 patients. Intravenous ivuxolimab was administered to patients every 2 weeks at six dose levels: 0.01, 0.1, 0.3, 1.5, 3 and 10 mg/kg. A male proportion of around 81% and a mean age of approximately 61 years, ranging from roughly 23 to 85, were recorded for the dose-escalation cohort. Prior anti-PD-1, anti-PD-L1 or anti-CTLA-4 therapy was permitted, and checkpoint inhibitors had been received by about 37% of dose-escalation patients. Among the roughly 50 dose-escalation patients, about 19 had hepatocellular carcinoma, around 15 melanoma, 9 renal cell carcinoma and 9 head and neck cancer. Peripheral TCRbeta sequencing was intended to test whether TCR sequence diversity was altered and clonal T-cell expansion was caused by ivuxolimab. Partial responses were achieved by three dose-escalation patients, of whom one had hepatocellular carcinoma and two had cutaneous melanoma.

The paper as a whole reports these results and caveats: After ivuxolimab, more expanded clones were found on average in CD8+ T cells than in CD4+ T cells. Low levels of normalized T-cell clonal expansion were also seen in some patients who did not respond. At doses of 0.1 to 3.0 mg/kg, clonal expansion of both CD4+ and CD8+ blood T cells was observed from baseline to week 6. Which antigens the clonally expanded peripheral T cells were specific for was not determined. In partial responders in the 0.1-3.0 mg/kg groups, normalized peripheral clonal expansion was found to be among the lowest, especially among CD8+ T cells.

The CDR3 runs 14 residues from the cysteine to the phenylalanine. Only the CDR3 part of the read is kept: 42 bases, read in frame from the first base. V was cut back by 11 bases and J by 3 bases, leaving a gap of 16 bases between them. The germline V gene yields MNHEY for CDR1 and SVGAGI for CDR2. For sequencing of the TCRbeta CDR3 region, genomic DNA was extracted from the sorted cells. The immunoSEQ Assay was used for sequencing of TCRbeta CDR3 regions. TCRdb re-hosts the immuneACCESS table, in-frame sequences only. Its copies lack some clones; in the studies checked, an unresolved V gene accounts for under half of them, and the cause for the rest is not known. This sample holds about 46,000 clones; around 85% were observed only once. 52% of the sample lies in the top ten. A note on this clone: It lacks a known antigen. No base quality values were provided; no much bigger clone lies one nucleotide off.

The trial excluded patients who had a history of autoimmune disease or who were on systemic immunosuppression. Peripheral blood for TCR sequencing was drawn from every dose cohort at baseline, at cycle 4 day 1 and at cycle 7 day 1. The samples were taken from a phase I, first-in-human, multicenter, open-label dose-escalation trial of ivuxolimab. Adults with locally advanced or metastatic head and neck squamous cell, hepatocellular, melanoma or renal cell carcinoma were enrolled in the trial. Before TCR sequencing, CD4+ T cells and CD8+ T cells were sorted from peripheral blood as separate populations.

The chain was built from TRBV6-5 and TRBJ2-2; TRBD2 is possibly the D segment (5 matching bases). This TCR was recovered from an adult with an advanced solid tumor such as melanoma, head and neck, liver or kidney cancer. The specimen comprised CD4+ or CD8+ T cells sorted from blood, sampled in a trial of the OX40 agonist ivuxolimab. The DNA sequence reads TGTGCCGTGAAAGAGGGTTTTGACACCGGGGAGCTGTTTTTT. Translation gives CAVKEGFDTGELFF.